The 10 T cell receptor beta chains listed next were all sequenced from one sample in a study of blood T cell repertoires in COVID-19. Clones were sequenced by immunoSEQ multiplex PCR, and TCRdb holds only the in-frame ones, with some missing. Among a few hundred thousand clones listed, around nine tenths were seen once. Sequences were obtained from PBMCs or T cells enriched from blood (not recorded which). Source of these receptors: a woman aged 25 to 39 who had been exposed to COVID-19.

About this clone itself: Other DNA variants within this sample encode the same CDR3. The chain is built from TRBV5-1 and TRBJ2-5; D is undetermined. CDR3 length: 11 residues. CDR1 is SGHRS, CDR2 YFSETQ, per germline. V was trimmed by 2 bases and J by 5 bases, leaving 4 bases between them. The CDR3 sequence is CASSFEETQYF. The CDR3 DNA reads as TGCGCCAGCAGCTTTGAGGAGACCCAGTACTTC.

V gene TRBV7-9 combines with J gene TRBJ2-1, with 8 bases matching TRBD2. V lost 2 bases, J lost 7 bases, and 7 bases stayed unmatched. The CDR3 is 15 amino acids. Per germline, CDR1 SEHNR and CDR2 FQNEAQ (reference sequence). The CDR3 DNA reads TGTGCCAGCAGCTTACAAGCGGGAGTTTCAAATGAGCAGTTCTTC. The encoded protein is CASSLQAGVSNEQFF.

J is TRBJ1-2 and V is TRBV30; TRBD1 agrees at 7 bases. After removal of 3 bases from V and 6 bases from J, the junction contained 16 bases not matched to a gene. The CDR3 totals 16 residues. Germline V gene sequence: CDR1 GTSNPN, CDR2 SVGIG (reference sequence). The CDR3 DNA sequence: TGTGCCTGGAGGTGGTTACGGGCAGGGGGTAAGCATGGCTACACCTTC. This encodes CAWRWLRAGGKHGYTF.

The genes are TRBV7-9 and TRBJ2-7; TRBD2 matches at 11 bases. The CDR3 spans 16 residues. Per the germline V gene, CDR1 is SEHNR and CDR2 is FQNEAQ (reference sequence). V gave up 4 bases and J gave up 3 bases; unmatched junction bases: 8. CDR3 sequence: CASSSGTSGYFYEQYF. In DNA, the CDR3 is TGTGCCAGCAGCTCAGGGACTAGCGGATATTTCTACGAGCAGTACTTC.

V and J are TRBV1 and TRBJ2-6; the D call in the table, TRBD2, was not verified against the DNA. TRBV1 is annotated as a pseudogene. The CDR3 totals 16 residues. CDR3 residues: CTSSQGQEAGANVLTF. Here the CDR3 DNA reads TGCACCAGCAGCCAAGGTCAGGAGGCTGGGGCCAACGTCCTGACTTTC.

CDR3 loop: CASSESEVWGPMGNQPQHF. For the CDR3, the DNA is TGCGCCAGCAGTGAGTCCGAGGTTTGGGGGCCGATGGGCAATCAGCCCCAGCATTTT. The V call is TRBV10-2, the J call TRBJ1-5, with a possible D match to TRBD1 (6 bases). V lost 0 bases and J 2 bases, leaving 20 bases between the germline ends. CDR3 length: 19 amino acids. The germline V gene encodes CDR1 WSHSY and CDR2 SAAADI.

The J gene is TRBJ2-1, the V gene TRBV9, with TRBD2 matching over 9 bases. In germline, CDR1 is SGDLS, CDR2 YYNGEE. Trimming removed 5 bases from V and 6 bases from J; junction bases left unmatched: 15. This CDR3 spans 17 amino acids. The CDR3 DNA reads TGTGCCAGCAGGCCCGGGGGGGGACTAGCAACGTTCAATGAGCAGTTCTTC. It specifies CASRPGGGLATFNEQFF.

CDR3 DNA sequence: TGTGCCAGCACCAGAAACAGAGACGCTAACTATGGCTACACCTTC. It encodes CASTRNRDANYGYTF. The chain uses TRBV6-5 and TRBJ1-2; unclear D gene. CDR1 and CDR2 (germline): MNHEY, SVGAGI. The V end was cut by 7 bases, the J end by 0 bases, with 15 bases between. The CDR3 runs to 15 residues.

This chain joins TRBV6-6 and TRBJ1-4; D ambiguous. The CDR3 is 15 residues long. The V and J ends lost 4 bases and 8 bases respectively, with 17 bases between them. Germline V gene data show CDR1 as MNHNY and CDR2 as SVGAGI (reference sequence). CDR3 residues: CASSSSSPGGEKLFF. DNA of the CDR3: TGTGCCAGCAGTTCGTCAAGTCCCGGAGGGGAAAAACTGTTTTTT.

This clone has just one count. The chain's CDR3 is CASSISGVNSYEQYF. The DNA for the CDR3 is TGTGCCAGCAGTATTAGCGGGGTAAACTCCTACGAGCAGTACTTC. The chain couples TRBV28 to TRBJ2-7, with 8 bases aligning to TRBD2. Germline CDR1 reads MDHEN; CDR2 reads SYDVKM. The V gene end was trimmed by 5 bases and the J gene end by 0 bases; junction bases not matched to a gene: 6. This CDR3 is 15 amino acids long.